The present entry profiles one T cell receptor beta chain with its context. The antigen is unknown. In the original processing: A typical sample had some 96,000 TCRs, with about 20,000 to 690,600 overall. From the RACE reads, TCRdb called clonotypes with MiXCR, one entry per CDR3 protein. The V and J calls follow TCRdb's processing rather than the paper's. This sample carries roughly 71,000 distinct CDR3 sequences, approximately 6.1% of them seen once, and the ten largest clones take under 4.5%. This entry is derived from a study of human T cells and chemical hapten exposure. About the research overall: Small differences in pooled library volume mainly drove the variation in TCR yields per sample. Study conclusions and caveats: After DPC sensitization, TCRs above 1 in 1000 frequency showed no change.

Trimming removed 3 bases at V and 6 bases at J, with 16 bases between. Germline V lookup: CDR1 SEHNR, CDR2 FQNEAQ (reference sequence). The CDR3 extends over 15 amino acids. This sample's time point: healthy volunteer bleed at 6 weeks. The study extracted total RNA from unfractionated whole blood. Sequencing was carried out using whole blood. The rearrangement joins TRBV7-9 to TRBJ2-3, with TRBD2 as a possible D gene (6 bases). This TCR came from a female donor in good health. Some clones in this sample may be carry-over from other donors' samples. DNA of the CDR3: TGTGCCAGCAGCTTTCGAGCGGGCCCCCCGGATACGCAGTATTTT. This sequence encodes CASSFRAGPPDTQYF.